A selection of T cell receptor beta chains follows, all from one sample in a study of blood T cell repertoires in COVID-19. Using immunoSEQ multiplex PCR, the repertoire was profiled, and TCRdb retains in-frame clones only, with some absent. The sample lists a few hundred thousand clones, 70% to 90% occurring once. The source material was PBMCs or T cells enriched from blood (not recorded which). All receptors come from a young woman who had been exposed to COVID-19. CDR3s include the opening cysteine and the closing phenylalanine or tryptophan. D genes are given only for firm matches. Part of the rows lack a size; the others show once, few, many or a class for expanded clones.

clone size	V gene	D gene	J gene	CDR3 protein	CDR3 DNA
-	TRBV2	TRBD1	TRBJ1-6	CASSQGGMAYYNSPLHF	TGTGCCAGCAGCCAGGGGGGCATGGCCTACTATAATTCACCCCTCCACTTT
-	TRBV4-2	-	TRBJ2-1	CASSQDVSATRVPSRQFF	TGTGCCAGCAGCCAAGATGTCTCGGCTACCAGGGTCCCTTCGCGGCAGTTCTTC
once	TRBV18	TRBD1	TRBJ2-5	CASSPGQGGETQYF	TGTGCCAGCTCACCCGGACAGGGCGGGGAGACCCAGTACTTC
many	TRBV11-2	-	TRBJ1-1	CASSSGLSATSNTEAFF	TGTGCCAGCAGCTCAGGTCTATCAGCCACCTCGAACACTGAAGCTTTCTTT
-	TRBV7-2	-	TRBJ2-3	CASSLEGLATDTQYF	TGTGCCAGCAGCTTAGAAGGCCTAGCGACAGATACGCAGTATTTT
-	TRBV4-3	TRBD1	TRBJ1-3	CASSQDRGPSSGNTIYF	TGCGCCAGCAGCCAAGACAGGGGGCCCAGCTCTGGAAACACCATATATTTT
-	TRBV7-2	-	TRBJ2-5	CASSTSGETQYF	TGTGCCAGCAGCACGTCGGGAGAGACCCAGTACTTC
-	TRBV7-2	TRBD1	TRBJ1-4	CASTSFAGQGAQKLFF	TGTGCCAGCACCTCGTTCGCGGGACAGGGGGCGCAAAAACTGTTTTTT
-	TRBV10-3	-	TRBJ2-5	CATLDLGDKETQYF	TGTGCCACACTCGACCTAGGGGACAAAGAGACCCAGTACTTC
-	TRBV11-3	-	TRBJ2-1	CASSLDRDNEQFF	TGTGCCAGCAGCCTGGACAGAGACAATGAGCAGTTCTTC
-	TRBV7-2	TRBD1	TRBJ1-6	CAREIRDRSSYNSPLHF	TGTGCCAGGGAAATAAGGGACAGGAGCTCCTATAATTCACCCCTCCACTTT
few	TRBV18	-	TRBJ1-5	CASSPRVNQPQHF	TGTGCCAGCTCACCTAGAGTTAATCAGCCCCAGCATTTT
-	TRBV7-2	-	TRBJ1-1	CASSLSPVTEAFF	TGTGCCAGCAGCCTCTCCCCTGTCACTGAAGCTTTCTTT
-	TRBV3-1/TRBV3-2	TRBD1	TRBJ2-3	CASSQGTGGADTQYF	TGTGCCAGCAGCCAAGGGACAGGGGGCGCAGATACGCAGTATTTT
-	TRBV6-5	-	TRBJ2-3	CASSYSLGTDTQYF	TGTGCCAGCAGTTACTCCTTAGGCACAGATACGCAGTATTTT
-	TRBV23-1	-	TRBJ2-1	CASSRRRHEQFF	TGCGCCAGCAGTCGCAGGAGGCATGAGCAGTTCTTC
-	TRBV11-2	-	TRBJ1-2	CASSPSWGGDGYTF	TGTGCCAGCAGCCCCAGTTGGGGGGGCGATGGCTACACCTTC
-	TRBV27	-	TRBJ1-5	CASSLSTVSNQPQHF	TGTGCCAGCAGTTTATCGACAGTTAGCAATCAGCCCCAGCATTTT
-	TRBV5-1	-	TRBJ1-1	CASSQDGILNTEAFF	TGCGCCAGCAGCCAGGACGGGATATTGAACACTGAAGCTTTCTTT
once	TRBV7-2	TRBD2	TRBJ2-3	CASSVSPAAGGGGTQYF	TGTGCCAGCAGCGTATCCCCCGCAGCGGGGGGAGGGGGTACGCAGTATTTT
-	TRBV7-9	-	TRBJ2-7	CASSLETGLSSYEQYF	TGTGCCAGCAGCTTGGAGACAGGCCTCAGCTCCTACGAGCAGTACTTC
-	TRBV2	TRBD1	TRBJ1-1	CASRGDRGRLMNTEAFF	TGTGCCAGCAGGGGGGACAGGGGGCGCCTCATGAACACTGAAGCTTTCTTT
-	TRBV28	-	TRBJ2-6	CASIAGRGRSGANVLTF	TGTGCCAGCATTGCGGGCAGGGGTAGGTCTGGGGCCAACGTCCTGACTTTC
-	TRBV3-1/TRBV3-2	TRBD1	TRBJ1-1	CASSRPTGHFSEAFF	TGTGCCAGCAGCAGACCGACAGGGCATTTTAGTGAAGCTTTCTTT
few	TRBV7-8	-	TRBJ2-7	CASSLALGHGEQYF	TGTGCCAGCAGCTTAGCGCTGGGCCATGGGGAGCAGTACTTC
-	TRBV18	-	TRBJ2-7	CASSLPTSSYEQYF	TGTGCCAGCTCACTACCGACTAGTAGCTACGAGCAGTACTTC
-	TRBV5-4	-	TRBJ2-5	CASSLVSAFGETQYF	TGTGCCAGCAGCTTGGTGTCAGCCTTCGGGGAGACCCAGTACTTC
-	TRBV18	-	TRBJ1-3	CASSPPSGAQGNTIYF	TGTGCCAGCTCACCACCCTCAGGGGCTCAGGGAAACACCATATATTTT
-	TRBV5-1	TRBD2	TRBJ2-1	CASSLTSGRNEQFF	TGCGCCAGCAGCTTGACTAGCGGGCGAAATGAGCAGTTCTTC
-	TRBV3-1/TRBV3-2	-	TRBJ1-6	CASSQRGLNRSSYNSPLHF	TGTGCCAGCAGCCAGCGAGGACTGAATAGGAGCTCCTATAATTCACCCCTCCACTTT
-	TRBV6-5	TRBD1	TRBJ1-1	CASRLQGGNTEAFF	TGTGCCAGCAGGCTACAGGGGGGGAACACTGAAGCTTTCTTT
-	TRBV28	-	TRBJ2-7	CASSSASMGLREQYF	TGTGCCAGCAGTTCGGCCTCGATGGGGCTGAGGGAGCAGTACTTC
-	TRBV28	TRBD1	TRBJ2-7	CASRGEQGSSSYEQYF	TGTGCCAGCAGGGGCGAACAGGGGTCCAGCTCCTACGAGCAGTACTTC
-	TRBV7-8	TRBD2	TRBJ2-3	CASSLLSSGSSDTQYF	TGTGCCAGCAGCCTCCTTTCTAGCGGGAGTAGTGATACGCAGTATTTT
-	TRBV7-7	TRBD2	TRBJ2-1	CASSSRLAGTPYNEQFF	TGTGCCAGCAGCTCCAGGTTAGCGGGGACACCCTACAATGAGCAGTTCTTC
-	TRBV9	TRBD1	TRBJ1-1	CASSPRQGAGTEAFF	TGTGCCAGCAGCCCACGACAGGGGGCCGGCACTGAAGCTTTCTTT
-	TRBV6-6	TRBD2	TRBJ2-3	CASSGAGGRTDTQYF	TGTGCCAGCAGTGGGGCGGGGGGACGCACAGATACGCAGTATTTT
-	TRBV28	-	TRBJ2-5	CASSFSSELEETQYF	TGTGCCAGCAGTTTTTCATCGGAGCTGGAAGAGACCCAGTACTTC
-	TRBV6-5	TRBD1	TRBJ2-7	CASSYRPGTGVGEQYF	TGTGCCAGCAGTTACCGCCCCGGGACAGGAGTGGGGGAGCAGTACTTC
-	TRBV3-1/TRBV3-2	-	TRBJ2-1	CASSQVTLGDNEQFF	TGTGCCAGCAGCCAAGTGACCTTAGGAGATAATGAGCAGTTCTTC
-	TRBV7-6	-	TRBJ1-4	CASSPSGETNEKLFF	TGTGCCAGCAGCCCTTCCGGGGAAACAAATGAAAAACTGTTTTTT
-	TRBV28	TRBD1	TRBJ2-1	CASSSSTGTGYNEQFF	TGTGCCAGCAGTTCCTCGACCGGGACAGGCTACAATGAGCAGTTCTTC
-	TRBV27	-	TRBJ2-2	CASSSTMGELFF	TGTGCCAGCAGTTCAACAATGGGGGAGCTGTTTTTT
-	TRBV18	TRBD1	TRBJ1-1	CASSPQTGGAGLSDTEAFF	TGTGCCAGCTCACCGCAAACAGGGGGCGCGGGACTCTCGGACACTGAAGCTTTCTTT
-	TRBV6-1	-	TRBJ1-3	CASSEAGDGNTIYF	TGTGCCAGCAGTGAGGCAGGGGATGGAAACACCATATATTTT
-	TRBV6-4	TRBD2	TRBJ2-2	CASSARPGGTTGELFF	TGTGCCAGCAGTGCCCGACCGGGAGGTACTACCGGGGAGCTGTTTTTT
-	TRBV27	-	TRBJ1-1	CASSLTAGRKANTEAFF	TGTGCCAGCAGTTTAACCGCGGGTAGAAAAGCGAACACTGAAGCTTTCTTT
-	TRBV7-8	-	TRBJ2-7	CASSFNAGFPSLYEQYF	TGTGCCAGCAGCTTTAATGCGGGGTTCCCCTCTCTTTACGAGCAGTACTTC
-	TRBV28	-	TRBJ2-7	CASSLWVAEQGSYEQYF	TGTGCCAGCAGTTTATGGGTCGCGGAACAGGGATCCTACGAGCAGTACTTC
-	TRBV11-2	TRBD2	TRBJ2-7	CASGFSIGGRSYEQYF	TGTGCCAGCGGGTTTTCAATTGGCGGGAGAAGCTACGAGCAGTACTTC
-	TRBV6-2/TRBV6-3	TRBD2	TRBJ2-1	CASSYGLAGEGEQFF	TGTGCCAGCAGTTACGGACTAGCGGGGGAGGGTGAGCAGTTCTTC
-	TRBV28	TRBD2	TRBJ2-2	CASSLAGGSGELFF	TGTGCCAGCAGTTTAGCGGGGGGCAGCGGGGAGCTGTTTTTT
-	TRBV24-1	-	TRBJ2-3	CATSDASERFTDTQYF	TGTGCCACCAGTGATGCCAGTGAGCGGTTCACAGATACGCAGTATTTT
-	TRBV9	-	TRBJ2-3	CASSVGGTQRTDTQYF	TGTGCCAGCAGCGTTGGCGGGACCCAAAGGACAGATACGCAGTATTTT
-	TRBV18	TRBD1	TRBJ1-6	CASSLGRQGFGSPLHF	TGTGCCAGCTCATTAGGTCGACAGGGGTTCGGGTCACCCCTCCACTTT
-	TRBV13	-	TRBJ2-7	CASSLEGLEYYEQYF	TGTGCCAGCAGCTTAGAGGGACTGGAATATTACGAGCAGTACTTC
-	TRBV7-9	TRBD1	TRBJ1-6	CASSLDRGESPLHF	TGTGCCAGCAGCCTCGACAGGGGGGAATCACCCCTCCACTTT
-	TRBV10-3	-	TRBJ1-1	CAIRAGTLNTEAFF	TGTGCCATCAGGGCCGGGACACTGAACACTGAAGCTTTCTTT
-	TRBV4-1	TRBD1	TRBJ2-2	CASSRGTGGAGELFF	TGCGCCAGCAGCCGAGGGACAGGGGGGGCCGGGGAGCTGTTTTTT
-	TRBV6-5	-	TRBJ1-4	CASSFRARGGEKLFF	TGTGCCAGCAGTTTCCGGGCCAGGGGTGGGGAAAAACTGTTTTTT